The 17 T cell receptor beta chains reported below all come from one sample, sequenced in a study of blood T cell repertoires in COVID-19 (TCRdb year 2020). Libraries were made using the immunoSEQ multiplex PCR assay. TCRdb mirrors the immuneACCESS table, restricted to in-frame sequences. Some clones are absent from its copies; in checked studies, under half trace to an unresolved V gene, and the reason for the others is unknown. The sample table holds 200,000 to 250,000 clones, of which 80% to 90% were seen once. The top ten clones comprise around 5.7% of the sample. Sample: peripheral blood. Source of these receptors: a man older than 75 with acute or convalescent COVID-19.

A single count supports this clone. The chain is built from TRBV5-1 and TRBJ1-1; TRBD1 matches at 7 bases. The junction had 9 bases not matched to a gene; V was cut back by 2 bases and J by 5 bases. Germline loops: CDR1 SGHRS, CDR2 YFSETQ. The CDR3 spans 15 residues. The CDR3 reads CASSLLPGGGTEAFF. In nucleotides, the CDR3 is TGCGCCAGCAGCTTATTGCCAGGGGGTGGGACTGAAGCTTTCTTT.

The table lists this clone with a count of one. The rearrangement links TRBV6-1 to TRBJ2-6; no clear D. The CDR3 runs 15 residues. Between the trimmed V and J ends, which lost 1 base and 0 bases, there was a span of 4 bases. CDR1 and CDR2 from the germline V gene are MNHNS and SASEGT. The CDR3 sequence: CASSEDSSGANVLTF. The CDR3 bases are TGTGCCAGCAGTGAAGACAGCTCTGGGGCCAACGTCCTGACTTTC.

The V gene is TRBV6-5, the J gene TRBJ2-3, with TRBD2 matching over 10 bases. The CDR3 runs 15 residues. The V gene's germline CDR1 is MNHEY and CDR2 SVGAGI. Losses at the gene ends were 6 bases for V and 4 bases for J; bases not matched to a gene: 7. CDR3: CASRSAGGPSDTQYF. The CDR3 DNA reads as TGTGCCAGCAGATCAGCGGGAGGGCCCTCAGATACGCAGTATTTT.

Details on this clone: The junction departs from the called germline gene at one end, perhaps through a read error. CDR3 in amino acids: CASSQDADRAFFF. The CDR3 DNA reads TGTGCCAGCAGCCAAGATGCCGACAGGGCCTTTTTTTTC. The V gene is TRBV3-1 (or the pseudogene TRBV3-2), the J gene TRBJ2-7; the match to TRBD1 covers 7 bases. Germline V lookup: CDR1 LGHDT, CDR2 YNNKEL (reference sequence). The CDR3 runs to 13 residues.

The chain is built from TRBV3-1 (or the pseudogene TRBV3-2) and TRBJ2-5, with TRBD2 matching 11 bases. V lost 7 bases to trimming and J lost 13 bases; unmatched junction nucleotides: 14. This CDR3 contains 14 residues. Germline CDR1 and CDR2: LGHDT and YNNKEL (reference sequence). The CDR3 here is CASTLTSGAQVGYF. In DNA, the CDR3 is TGTGCCAGCACCCTGACTAGCGGGGCCCAAGTTGGGTACTTC.

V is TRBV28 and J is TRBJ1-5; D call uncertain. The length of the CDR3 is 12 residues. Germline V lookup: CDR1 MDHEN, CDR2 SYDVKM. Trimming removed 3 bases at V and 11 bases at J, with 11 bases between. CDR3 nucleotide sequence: TGTGCCAGCAGTTTCGCGGGGTGGTCCCAGCATTTT. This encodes CASSFAGWSQHF.

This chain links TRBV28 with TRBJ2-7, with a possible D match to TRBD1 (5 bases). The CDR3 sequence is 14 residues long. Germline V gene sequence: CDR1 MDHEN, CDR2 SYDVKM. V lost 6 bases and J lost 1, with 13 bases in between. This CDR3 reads CASSQLQASYEQYF. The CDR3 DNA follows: TGTGCCAGCAGCCAACTACAGGCATCCTACGAGCAGTACTTC.

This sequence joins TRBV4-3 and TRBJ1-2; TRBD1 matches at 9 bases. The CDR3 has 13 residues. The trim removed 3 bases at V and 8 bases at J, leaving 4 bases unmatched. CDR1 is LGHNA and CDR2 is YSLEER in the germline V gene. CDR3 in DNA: TGCGCCAGCAGCCATAACAGGGGGCACGGCTACACCTTC. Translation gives CASSHNRGHGYTF.

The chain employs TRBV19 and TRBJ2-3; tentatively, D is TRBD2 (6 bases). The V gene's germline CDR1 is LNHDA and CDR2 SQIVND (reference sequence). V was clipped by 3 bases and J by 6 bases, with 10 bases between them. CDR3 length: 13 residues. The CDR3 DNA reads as TGTGCCAGTAGTATCCAAAGCGGGGATACGCAGTATTTT. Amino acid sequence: CASSIQSGDTQYF.

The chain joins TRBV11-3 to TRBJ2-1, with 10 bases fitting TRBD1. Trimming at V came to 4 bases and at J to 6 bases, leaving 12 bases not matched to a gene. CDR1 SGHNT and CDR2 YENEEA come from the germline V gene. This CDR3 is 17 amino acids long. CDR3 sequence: CASSSGGPGQGINEQFF. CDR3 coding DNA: TGTGCCAGCAGCTCAGGGGGTCCGGGACAGGGGATCAATGAGCAGTTCTTC.

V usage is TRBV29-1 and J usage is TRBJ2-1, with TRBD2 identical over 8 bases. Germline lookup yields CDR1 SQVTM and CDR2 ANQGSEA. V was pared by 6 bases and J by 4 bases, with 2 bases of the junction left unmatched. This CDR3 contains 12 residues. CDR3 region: CSVRGGYNEQFF. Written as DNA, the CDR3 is TGCAGCGTCCGGGGGGGGTACAATGAGCAGTTCTTC.

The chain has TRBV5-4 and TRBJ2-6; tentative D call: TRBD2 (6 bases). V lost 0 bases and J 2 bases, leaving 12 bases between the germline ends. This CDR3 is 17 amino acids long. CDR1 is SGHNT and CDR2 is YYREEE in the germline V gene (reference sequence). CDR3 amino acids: CASSLGGTGAGANVLTF. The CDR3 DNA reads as TGTGCCAGCAGCTTGGGAGGGACGGGAGCTGGGGCCAACGTCCTGACTTTC.

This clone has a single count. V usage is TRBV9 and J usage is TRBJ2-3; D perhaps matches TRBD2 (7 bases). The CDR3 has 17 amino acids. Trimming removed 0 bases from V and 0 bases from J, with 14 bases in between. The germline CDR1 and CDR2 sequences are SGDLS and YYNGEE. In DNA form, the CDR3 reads TGTGCCAGCAGCGTAGGGGGGCGGCGGGAGAGCACAGATACGCAGTATTTT. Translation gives CASSVGGRRESTDTQYF.

The CDR3 DNA reads TGTGCCAGCAGCGCGGGACTCTACAATGAGCAGTTCTTC. Translating it yields CASSAGLYNEQFF. The chain has TRBV7-6 and TRBJ2-1; possible D gene TRBD2, 6 bases. This CDR3 comprises 13 residues. Germline V gene sequence: CDR1 SGHVS, CDR2 FNYEAQ. V was trimmed by 5 bases and J by 3 bases, leaving 8 bases between them.

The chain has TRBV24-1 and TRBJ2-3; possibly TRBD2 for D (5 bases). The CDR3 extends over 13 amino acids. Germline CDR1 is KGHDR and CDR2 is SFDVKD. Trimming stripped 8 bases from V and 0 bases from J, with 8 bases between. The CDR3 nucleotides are TGTGCCACCATGGGCGGGAGCACAGATACGCAGTATTTT. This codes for CATMGGSTDTQYF.

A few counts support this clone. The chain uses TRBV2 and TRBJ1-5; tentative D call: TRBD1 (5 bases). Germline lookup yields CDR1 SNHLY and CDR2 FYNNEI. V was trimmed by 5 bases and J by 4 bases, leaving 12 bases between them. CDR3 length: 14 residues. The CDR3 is CASSWQGGNQPQHF. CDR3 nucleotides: TGTGCCAGCAGTTGGCAGGGAGGGAATCAGCCCCAGCATTTT.

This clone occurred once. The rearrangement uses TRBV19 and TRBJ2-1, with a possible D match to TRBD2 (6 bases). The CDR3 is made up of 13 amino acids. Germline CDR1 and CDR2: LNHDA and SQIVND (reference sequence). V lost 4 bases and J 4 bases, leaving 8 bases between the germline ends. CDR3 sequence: CASSSGLYNEQFF. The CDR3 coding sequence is TGTGCCAGTAGTAGTGGACTATACAATGAGCAGTTCTTC.